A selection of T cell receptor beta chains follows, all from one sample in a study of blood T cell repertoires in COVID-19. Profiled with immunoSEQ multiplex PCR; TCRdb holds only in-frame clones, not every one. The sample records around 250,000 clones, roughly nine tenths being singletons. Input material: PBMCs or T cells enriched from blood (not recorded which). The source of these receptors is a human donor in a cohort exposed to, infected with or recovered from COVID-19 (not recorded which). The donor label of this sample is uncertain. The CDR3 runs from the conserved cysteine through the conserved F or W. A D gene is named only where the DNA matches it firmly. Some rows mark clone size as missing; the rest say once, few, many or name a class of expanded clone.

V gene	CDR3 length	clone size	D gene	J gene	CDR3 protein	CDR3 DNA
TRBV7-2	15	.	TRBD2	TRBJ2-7	CASSLGPSGTYEQYF	TGTGCCAGCAGCTTAGGTCCTAGCGGGACCTACGAGCAGTACTTC
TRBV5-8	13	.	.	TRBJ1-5	CASTGLSNQPQHF	TGTGCCAGCACAGGGTTGAGCAATCAGCCCCAGCATTTT
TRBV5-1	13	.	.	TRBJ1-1	CASTGGGDTEAFF	TGCGCCAGCACTGGTGGGGGGGACACTGAAGCTTTCTTT
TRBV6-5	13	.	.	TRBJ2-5	CASSYGNQETQYF	TGTGCCAGCAGTTACGGCAACCAAGAGACCCAGTACTTC
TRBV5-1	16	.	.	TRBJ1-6	CASSLASTGLSSPLHF	TGCGCCAGCAGCTTGGCCTCTACAGGGCTGAGTTCACCCCTCCACTTT
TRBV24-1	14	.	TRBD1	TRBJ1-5	CATSETGDFQPQHF	TGTGCCACCAGTGAGACAGGGGATTTTCAGCCCCAGCATTTT
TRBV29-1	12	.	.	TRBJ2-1	CSVAHIYNEQFF	TGCAGCGTTGCACACATCTACAATGAGCAGTTCTTC
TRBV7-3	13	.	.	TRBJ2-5	CASSPTSGETQYF	TGTGCCAGCAGCCCCACGTCAGGGGAGACCCAGTACTTC
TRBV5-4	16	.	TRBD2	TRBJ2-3	CASSFSSGGARGTQYF	TGTGCCAGCAGCTTCTCTAGCGGGGGGGCCCGGGGTACGCAGTATTTT
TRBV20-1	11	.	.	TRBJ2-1	CSASPLVEQFF	TGCAGTGCTAGCCCACTGGTTGAGCAGTTCTTC
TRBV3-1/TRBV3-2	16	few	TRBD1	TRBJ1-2	CASSHVGTDRLAGYTF	TGTGCCAGCAGCCACGTCGGGACAGATCGCCTGGCTGGCTACACCTTC
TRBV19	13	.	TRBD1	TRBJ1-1	CASRGQMNTEAFF	TGTGCCAGTAGGGGACAGATGAACACTGAAGCTTTCTTT
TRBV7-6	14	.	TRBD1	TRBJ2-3	CASSFDRGTDTQYF	TGTGCCAGCAGCTTCGACAGGGGTACAGATACGCAGTATTTT
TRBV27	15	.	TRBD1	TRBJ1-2	CASALSQGHSYGYTF	TGTGCCAGCGCCCTTTCACAGGGGCACTCCTATGGCTACACCTTC
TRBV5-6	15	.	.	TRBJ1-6	CASSPGGFDNSPLHF	TGTGCCAGCAGCCCGGGTGGGTTTGATAATTCACCCCTCCACTTT
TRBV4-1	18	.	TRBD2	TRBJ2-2	CASSRLPGLADRSGELFF	TGCGCCAGCAGCCGGCTCCCGGGACTAGCTGATAGGAGCGGGGAGCTGTTTTTT
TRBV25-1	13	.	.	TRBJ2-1	CASTLDSYNEQFF	TGTGCCAGCACCCTGGACAGTTACAATGAGCAGTTCTTC
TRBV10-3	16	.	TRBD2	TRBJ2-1	CAIRGNTGGPYNEQFF	TGTGCCATACGAGGAAATACGGGGGGACCCTACAATGAGCAGTTCTTC
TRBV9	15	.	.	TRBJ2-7	CASSVDAGYSYEQYF	TGTGCCAGCAGCGTAGATGCGGGGTACTCCTACGAGCAGTACTTC
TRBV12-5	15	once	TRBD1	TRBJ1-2	CASGQPGQGYYGYTF	TGTGCTAGTGGTCAACCGGGACAGGGGTACTATGGCTACACCTTC
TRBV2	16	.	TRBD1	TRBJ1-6	CASSETRGLGNSPLHF	TGTGCCAGCAGTGAGACGAGGGGGCTAGGGAATTCACCCCTCCACTTT
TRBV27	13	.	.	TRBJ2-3	CASRQRSTDTQYF	TGTGCCAGCAGACAGAGAAGCACAGATACGCAGTATTTT
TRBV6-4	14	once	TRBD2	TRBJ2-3	CASSRDYHTDTQYF	TGTGCCAGCAGCCGGGACTACCACACAGATACGCAGTATTTT
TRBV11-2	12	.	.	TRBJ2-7	CASSLQVYEQYF	TGTGCCAGCAGCTTACAGGTCTACGAGCAGTACTTC
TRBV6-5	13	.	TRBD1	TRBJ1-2	CASMPGQGYGYTF	TGTGCCAGCATGCCGGGACAGGGGTATGGCTACACCTTC
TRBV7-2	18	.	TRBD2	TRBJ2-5	CASSLRASGGYDQETQYF	TGTGCCAGCAGCTTAAGGGCTAGCGGGGGGTACGATCAAGAGACCCAGTACTTC
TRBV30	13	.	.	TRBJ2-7	CAWSVVVGDEQYF	TGTGCCTGGAGTGTGGTTGTGGGCGACGAGCAGTACTTC
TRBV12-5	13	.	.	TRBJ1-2	CASGLVGGYGYTF	TGTGCTAGTGGTTTGGTTGGAGGGTACGGCTACACCTTC
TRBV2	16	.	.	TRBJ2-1	CASTLGGVRGYNEQFF	TGTGCCAGCACGTTAGGAGGGGTAAGAGGCTACAATGAGCAGTTCTTC
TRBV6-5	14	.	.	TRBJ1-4	CASSLWGGFRKLFF	TGTGCCAGCAGTCTTTGGGGGGGGTTTAGAAAACTGTTTTTT
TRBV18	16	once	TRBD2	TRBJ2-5	CASSPPGGGGEETQYF	TGTGCCAGCTCACCACCGGGTGGCGGGGGAGAAGAGACCCAGTACTTC
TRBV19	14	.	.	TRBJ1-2	CASSIVRADYGYTF	TGTGCCAGTAGTATCGTCAGGGCTGACTATGGCTACACCTTC
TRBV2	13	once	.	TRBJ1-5	CASRSDSGQPQHF	TGTGCCAGCAGGTCGGACAGTGGTCAGCCCCAGCATTTT
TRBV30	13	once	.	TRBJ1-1	CAWRTAGNTEAFF	TGTGCCTGGAGGACGGCGGGGAATACTGAAGCTTTCTTT
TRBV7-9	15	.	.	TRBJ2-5	CASSPRGGVEETQYF	TGTGCCAGCAGCCCTCGAGGCGGGGTAGAAGAGACCCAGTACTTC
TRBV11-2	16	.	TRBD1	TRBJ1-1	CASSLDRGQGVTEAFF	TGTGCCAGCAGCTTAGACCGGGGACAGGGGGTTACTGAAGCTTTCTTT
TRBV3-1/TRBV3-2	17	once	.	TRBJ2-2	CASSLGEAVTNTGELFF	TGTGCCAGCAGCCTCGGGGAAGCAGTGACAAACACCGGGGAGCTGTTTTTT
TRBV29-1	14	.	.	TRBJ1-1	CSVGLVGGRTEAFF	TGCAGCGTTGGACTGGTGGGGGGGCGCACTGAAGCTTTCTTT
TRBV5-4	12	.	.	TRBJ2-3	CASSSNRNTQYF	TGTGCCAGCAGCTCGAACAGAAATACGCAGTATTTT
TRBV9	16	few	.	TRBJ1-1	CASSPGEDLMNTEAFF	TGTGCCAGCAGCCCTGGGGAGGATCTCATGAACACTGAAGCTTTCTTT
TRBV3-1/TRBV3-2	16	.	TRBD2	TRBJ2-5	CASSSLTGTRQETQYF	TGTGCCAGCAGCTCTTTAACCGGGACTAGACAAGAGACCCAGTACTTC
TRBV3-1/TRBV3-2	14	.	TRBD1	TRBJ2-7	CASSQAQGAYEQYF	TGTGCCAGCAGCCAAGCCCAGGGGGCCTACGAGCAGTACTTC
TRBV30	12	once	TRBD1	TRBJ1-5	CASGYRGQPQHF	TGTGCCTCGGGCTACAGGGGTCAGCCCCAGCATTTT
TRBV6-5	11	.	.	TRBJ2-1	CASSDSNEQFF	TGTGCCAGCTCGGACAGCAATGAGCAGTTCTTC
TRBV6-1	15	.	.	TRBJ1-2	CASSEPDGAHYGYTF	TGTGCCAGCAGTGAGCCTGATGGGGCGCACTATGGCTACACCTTC
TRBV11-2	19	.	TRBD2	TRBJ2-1	CASSPLWTSGGRSYNEQFF	TGTGCCAGCAGCCCCCTTTGGACTAGCGGGGGGCGCTCCTACAATGAGCAGTTCTTC
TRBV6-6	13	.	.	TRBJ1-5	CASIRQVHQPQHF	TGTGCCAGCATTCGTCAGGTCCATCAGCCCCAGCATTTT
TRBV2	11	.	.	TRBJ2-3	CASREGDTQYF	TGTGCCAGCAGGGAGGGGGATACGCAGTATTTT
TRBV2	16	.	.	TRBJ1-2	CASRGIIGEANYGYTF	TGTGCCAGCAGGGGTATTATAGGGGAAGCTAACTATGGCTACACCTTC
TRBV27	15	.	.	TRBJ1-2	CASSSRQGLHYGYTF	TGTGCCAGCAGTTCCCGGCAAGGACTTCACTATGGCTACACCTTC
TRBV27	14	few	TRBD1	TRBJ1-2	CASSLAGQGRGYTF	TGTGCCAGCAGTTTAGCCGGACAGGGACGTGGCTACACCTTC